This TCR beta chain was recorded in a study of cytomegalovirus exposure and HLA in healthy donors. Study details: Among around 170 million T cells, an earlier analysis found about 100 million unique TCR beta sequences.

The primer mix had 60 Vbeta and 13 Jbeta primers. Generated by immunoSEQ multiplex PCR, the TCRdb table keeps only in-frame clones and is missing some. This sample has 99,000 or so clones; less than 85% occur once, and the top ten carry over 8%. Though nominally healthy at sampling, donors likely had unrecorded immune exposures. The study, taken as a whole, reports: It was reportedly the case that the classifier diagnosed cytomegalovirus status with high specificity and sensitivity. Researchers reported in a later analysis that common viral pathogens appeared linked to several top clusters.

Trimming removed 1 base from V and 5 bases from J, with 11 bases in between. CDR3 length equals 14 residues. Germline CDR1 and CDR2: SGHNT and YENEEA. This clone was detected only once. What it recognizes is unknown. This chain joins TRBV11-3 and TRBJ2-5, with D maybe TRBD1 (6 bases). The receptor's source is a man aged 35-49 years in good health and CMV-seropositive. The source material was PBMCs. CDR3 loop: CASSLGVQGETQYF. CDR3 sequence (DNA): TGTGCCAGCAGCTTAGGGGTGCAGGGGGAGACCCAGTACTTC.